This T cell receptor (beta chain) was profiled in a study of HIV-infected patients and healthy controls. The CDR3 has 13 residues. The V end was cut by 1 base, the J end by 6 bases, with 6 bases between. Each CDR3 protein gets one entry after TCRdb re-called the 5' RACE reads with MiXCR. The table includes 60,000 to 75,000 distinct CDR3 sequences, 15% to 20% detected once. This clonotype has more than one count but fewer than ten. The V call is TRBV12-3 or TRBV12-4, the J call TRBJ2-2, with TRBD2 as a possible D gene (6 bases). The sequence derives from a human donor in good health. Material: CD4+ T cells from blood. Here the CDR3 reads CASSLGEAGELFF. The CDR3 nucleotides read TGTGCCAGCAGTTTAGGGGAGGCCGGGGAGCTGTTTTTT.